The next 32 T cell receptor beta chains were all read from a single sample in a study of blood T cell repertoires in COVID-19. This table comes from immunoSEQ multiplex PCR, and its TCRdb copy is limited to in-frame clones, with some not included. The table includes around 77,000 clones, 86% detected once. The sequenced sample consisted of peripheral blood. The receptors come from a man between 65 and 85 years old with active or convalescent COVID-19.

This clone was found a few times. Written as DNA, the CDR3 is TGTGCCAGTAGCCCCGGACAGAGGAACGGCGAGCAGTACTTC. Encoded protein: CASSPGQRNGEQYF. The chain joins TRBV19 to TRBJ2-7; weak D call: TRBD1 (6 bases). V lost 6 bases and J lost 6, with 18 bases in between. The CDR3 has 14 residues. Germline assignment: CDR1 LNHDA and CDR2 SQIVND (reference sequence).

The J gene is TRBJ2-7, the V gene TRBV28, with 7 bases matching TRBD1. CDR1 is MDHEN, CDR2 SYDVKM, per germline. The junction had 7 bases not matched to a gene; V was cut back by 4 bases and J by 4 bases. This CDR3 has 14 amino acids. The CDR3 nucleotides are TGTGCCAGCAGTTCGGGGACAGCCCAATACGAGCAGTACTTC. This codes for CASSSGTAQYEQYF.

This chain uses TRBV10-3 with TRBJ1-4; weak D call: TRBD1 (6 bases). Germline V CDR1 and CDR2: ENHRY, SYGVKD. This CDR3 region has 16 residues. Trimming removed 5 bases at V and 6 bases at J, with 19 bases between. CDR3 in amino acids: CAISSSPRGGDEKLFF. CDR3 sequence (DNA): TGTGCCATCAGTTCGTCACCCAGGGGAGGGGATGAAAAACTGTTTTTT.

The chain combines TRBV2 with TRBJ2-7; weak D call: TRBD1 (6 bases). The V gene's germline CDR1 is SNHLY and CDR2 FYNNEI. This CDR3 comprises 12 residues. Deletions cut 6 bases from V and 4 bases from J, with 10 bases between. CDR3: CASRQDSYEQYF. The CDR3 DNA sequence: TGTGCCAGCAGACAGGACAGTTACGAGCAGTACTTC.

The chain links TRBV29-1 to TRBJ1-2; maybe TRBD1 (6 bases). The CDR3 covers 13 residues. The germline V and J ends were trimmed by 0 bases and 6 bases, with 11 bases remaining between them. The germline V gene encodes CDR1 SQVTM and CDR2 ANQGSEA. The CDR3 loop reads CSVEDHRADGYTF. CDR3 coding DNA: TGCAGCGTTGAAGATCACAGGGCTGATGGCTACACCTTC.

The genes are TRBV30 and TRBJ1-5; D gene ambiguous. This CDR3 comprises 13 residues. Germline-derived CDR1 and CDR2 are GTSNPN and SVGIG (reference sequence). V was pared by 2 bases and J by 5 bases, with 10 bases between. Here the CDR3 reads CAWSRSRYQPQHF. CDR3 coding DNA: TGTGCCTGGAGTAGATCGCGGTATCAGCCCCAGCATTTT.

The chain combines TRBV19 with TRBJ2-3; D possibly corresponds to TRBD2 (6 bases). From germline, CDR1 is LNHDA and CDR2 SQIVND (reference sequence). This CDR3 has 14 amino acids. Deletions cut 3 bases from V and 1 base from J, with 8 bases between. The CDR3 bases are TGTGCCAGTAGTATGTCGGGAGGCACAGATACGCAGTATTTT. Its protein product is CASSMSGGTDTQYF. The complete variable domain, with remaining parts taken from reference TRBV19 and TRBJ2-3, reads DGGITQSPKYLFRKEGQNVTLSCEQNLNHDAMYWYRQDPGQGLRLIYYSQIVNDFQKGDIAEGYSVSREKKESFPLTVTSAQKNPTAFYLCASSMSGGTDTQYFGPGTRLTVL.

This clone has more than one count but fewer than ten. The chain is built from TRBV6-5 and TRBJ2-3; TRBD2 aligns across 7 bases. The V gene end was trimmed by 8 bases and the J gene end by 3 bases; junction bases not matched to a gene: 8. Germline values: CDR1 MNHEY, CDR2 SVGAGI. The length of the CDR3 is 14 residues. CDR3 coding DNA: TGTGCCAGCCGGCGGGAGCGATCGACAGATACGCAGTATTTT. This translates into CASRRERSTDTQYF.

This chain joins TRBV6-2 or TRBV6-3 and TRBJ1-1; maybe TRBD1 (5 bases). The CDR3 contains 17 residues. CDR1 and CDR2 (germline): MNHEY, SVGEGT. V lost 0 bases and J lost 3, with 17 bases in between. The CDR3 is CASSYSSSKGVYTEAFF. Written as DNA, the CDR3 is TGTGCCAGCAGTTACTCGTCCTCGAAAGGGGTTTACACTGAAGCTTTCTTT.

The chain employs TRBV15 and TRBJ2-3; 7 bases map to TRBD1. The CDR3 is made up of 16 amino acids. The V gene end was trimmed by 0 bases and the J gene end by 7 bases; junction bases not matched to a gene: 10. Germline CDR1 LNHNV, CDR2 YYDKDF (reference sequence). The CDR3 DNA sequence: TGTGCCACCAGCAGAGATCAGAGGGGGCGGTCGTATACGCAGTATTTT. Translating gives CATSRDQRGRSYTQYF.

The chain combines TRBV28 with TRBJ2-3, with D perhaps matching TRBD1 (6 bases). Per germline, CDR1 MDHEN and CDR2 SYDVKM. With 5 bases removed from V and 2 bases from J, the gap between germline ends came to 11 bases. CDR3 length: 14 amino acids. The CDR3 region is CASSHRAPTDTQYF. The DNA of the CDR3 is TGTGCCAGCAGTCACAGGGCCCCCACAGATACGCAGTATTTT.

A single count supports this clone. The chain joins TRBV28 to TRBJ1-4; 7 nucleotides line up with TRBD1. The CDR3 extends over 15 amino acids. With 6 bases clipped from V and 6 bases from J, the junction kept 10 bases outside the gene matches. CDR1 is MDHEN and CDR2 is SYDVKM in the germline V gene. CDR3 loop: CASSLSGTVDEKLFF. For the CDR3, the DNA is TGTGCCAGCAGCCTATCCGGGACAGTCGATGAAAAACTGTTTTTT.

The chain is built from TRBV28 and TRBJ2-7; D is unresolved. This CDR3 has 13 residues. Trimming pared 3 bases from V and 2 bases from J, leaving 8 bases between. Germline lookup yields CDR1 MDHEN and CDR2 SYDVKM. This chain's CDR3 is CASSLLGTYEQYF. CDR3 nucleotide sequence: TGTGCCAGCAGTTTGCTAGGCACCTACGAGCAGTACTTC.

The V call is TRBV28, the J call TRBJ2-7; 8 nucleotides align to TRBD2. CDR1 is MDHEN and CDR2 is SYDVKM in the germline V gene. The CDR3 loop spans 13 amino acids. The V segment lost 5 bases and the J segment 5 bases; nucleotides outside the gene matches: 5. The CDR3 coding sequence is TGTGCCAGCAGTCGGGAGGGGCGGGACGAGCAGTACTTC. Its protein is CASSREGRDEQYF.

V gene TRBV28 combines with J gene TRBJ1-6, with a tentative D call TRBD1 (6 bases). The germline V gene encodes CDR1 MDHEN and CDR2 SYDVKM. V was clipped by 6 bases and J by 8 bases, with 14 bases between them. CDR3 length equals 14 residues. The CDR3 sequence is CASSLQGRDSPLHF. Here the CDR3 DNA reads TGTGCCAGCAGCTTACAGGGTCGAGATTCACCCCTCCACTTT.

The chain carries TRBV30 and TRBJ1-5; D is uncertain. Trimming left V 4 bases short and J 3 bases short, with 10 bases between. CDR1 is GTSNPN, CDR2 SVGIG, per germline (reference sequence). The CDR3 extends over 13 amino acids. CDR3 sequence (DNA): TGTGCCTGGACCTCAGAGGCCAATCAGCCCCAGCATTTT. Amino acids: CAWTSEANQPQHF. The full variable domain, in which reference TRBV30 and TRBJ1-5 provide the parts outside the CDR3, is SQTIHQWPATLVQPVGSPLSLECTVEGTSNPNLYWYRQAAGRGLQLLFYSVGIGQISSEVPQNLSASRPQDRQFILSSKKLLLSDSGFYLCAWTSEANQPQHFGDGTRLSIL.

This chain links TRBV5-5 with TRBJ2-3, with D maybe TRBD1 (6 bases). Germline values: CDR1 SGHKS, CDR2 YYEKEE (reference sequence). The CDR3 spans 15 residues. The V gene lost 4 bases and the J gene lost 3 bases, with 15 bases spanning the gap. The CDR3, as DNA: TGTGCCAGCAGCCAGGGGTGGGCGGTAACAGATACGCAGTATTTT. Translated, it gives CASSQGWAVTDTQYF.

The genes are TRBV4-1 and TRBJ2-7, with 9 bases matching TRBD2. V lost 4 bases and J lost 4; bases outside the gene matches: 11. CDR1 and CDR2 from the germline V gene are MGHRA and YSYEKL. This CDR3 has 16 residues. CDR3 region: CASSRATLAGAYEQYF. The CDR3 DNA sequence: TGCGCCAGCAGCCGAGCCACCTTAGCGGGAGCTTACGAGCAGTACTTC.

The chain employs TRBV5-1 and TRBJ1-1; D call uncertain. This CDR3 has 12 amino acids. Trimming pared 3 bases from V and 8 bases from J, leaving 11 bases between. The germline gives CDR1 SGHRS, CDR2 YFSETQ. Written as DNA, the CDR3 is TGCGCCAGCAGCTCCGGACTCGAAGAAGCTTTCTTT. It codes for CASSSGLEEAFF.

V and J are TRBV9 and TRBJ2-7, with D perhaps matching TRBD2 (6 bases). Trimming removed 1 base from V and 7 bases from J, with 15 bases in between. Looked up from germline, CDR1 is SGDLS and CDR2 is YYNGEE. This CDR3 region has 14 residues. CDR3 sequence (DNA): TGTGCCAGCAGCGTATTATTAGCGGAGGGAGAGCAGTACTTC. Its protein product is CASSVLLAEGEQYF. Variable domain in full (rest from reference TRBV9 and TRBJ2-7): DSGVTQTPKHLITATGQRVTLRCSPRSGDLSVYWYQQSLDQGLQFLIQYYNGEERAKGNILERFSAQQFPDLHSELNLSSLELGDSALYFCASSVLLAEGEQYFGPGTRLTVT.

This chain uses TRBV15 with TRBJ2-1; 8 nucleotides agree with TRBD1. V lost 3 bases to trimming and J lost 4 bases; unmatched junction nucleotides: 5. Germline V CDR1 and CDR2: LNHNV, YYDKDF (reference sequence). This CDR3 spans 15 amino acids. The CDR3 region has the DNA TGTGCCACCAGCAGTGTCAGGGGGCATTACAATGAGCAGTTCTTC. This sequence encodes CATSSVRGHYNEQFF.

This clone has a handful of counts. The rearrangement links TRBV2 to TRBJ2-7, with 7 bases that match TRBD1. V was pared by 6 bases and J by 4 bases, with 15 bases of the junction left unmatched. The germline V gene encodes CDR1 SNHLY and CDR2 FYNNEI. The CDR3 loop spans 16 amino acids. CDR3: CASRNQKGDRPYEQYF. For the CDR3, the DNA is TGTGCCAGCAGAAACCAAAAGGGGGACAGACCTTACGAGCAGTACTTC.

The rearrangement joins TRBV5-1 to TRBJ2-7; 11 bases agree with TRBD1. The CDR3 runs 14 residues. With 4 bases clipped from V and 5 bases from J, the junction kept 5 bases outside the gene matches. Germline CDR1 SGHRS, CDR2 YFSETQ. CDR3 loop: CASSQGTGGNEQYF. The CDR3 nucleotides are TGCGCCAGCAGCCAGGGGACAGGGGGAAACGAGCAGTACTTC.

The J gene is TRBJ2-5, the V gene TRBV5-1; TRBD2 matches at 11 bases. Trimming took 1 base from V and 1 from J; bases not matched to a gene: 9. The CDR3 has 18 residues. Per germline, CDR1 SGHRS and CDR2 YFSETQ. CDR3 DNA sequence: TGCGCCAGCAGCTTGTCGATAGCGGGAGGGGGGACCCAAGAGACCCAGTACTTC. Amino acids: CASSLSIAGGGTQETQYF.

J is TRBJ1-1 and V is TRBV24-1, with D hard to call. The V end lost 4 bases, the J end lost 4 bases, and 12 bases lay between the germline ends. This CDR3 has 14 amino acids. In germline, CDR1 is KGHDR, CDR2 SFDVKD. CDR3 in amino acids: CATSDPGISTEAFF. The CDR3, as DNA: TGTGCCACCAGTGACCCAGGAATCAGCACTGAAGCTTTCTTT.

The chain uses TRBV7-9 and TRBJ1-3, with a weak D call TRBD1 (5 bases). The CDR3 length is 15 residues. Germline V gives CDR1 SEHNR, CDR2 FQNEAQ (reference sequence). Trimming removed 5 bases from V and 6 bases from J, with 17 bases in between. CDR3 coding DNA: TGTGCCAGCAGCCCCCTTCAGGGTTCCACAAACACCATATATTTT. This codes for CASSPLQGSTNTIYF.

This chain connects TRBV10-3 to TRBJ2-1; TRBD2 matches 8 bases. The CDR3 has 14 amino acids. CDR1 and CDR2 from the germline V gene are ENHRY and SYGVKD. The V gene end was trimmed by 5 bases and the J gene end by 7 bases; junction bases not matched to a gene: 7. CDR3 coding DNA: TGTGCCATCAGTAAAGCGGGGGCCGCTAATGAGCAGTTCTTC. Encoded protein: CAISKAGAANEQFF.

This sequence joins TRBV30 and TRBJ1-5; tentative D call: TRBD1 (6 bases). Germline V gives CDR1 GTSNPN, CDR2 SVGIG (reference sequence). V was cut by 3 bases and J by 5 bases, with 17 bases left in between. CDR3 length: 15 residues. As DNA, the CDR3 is TGTGCCTGGAGCGCCATGGACAGCGGGGATCAGCCCCAGCATTTT. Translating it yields CAWSAMDSGDQPQHF.

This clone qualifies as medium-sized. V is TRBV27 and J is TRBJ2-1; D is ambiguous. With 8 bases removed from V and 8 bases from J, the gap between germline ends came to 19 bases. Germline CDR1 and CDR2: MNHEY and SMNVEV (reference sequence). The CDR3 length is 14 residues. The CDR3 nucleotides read TGTGCCAGCCGAATTCACGTGGGCTTCGATGAGCAGTTCTTC. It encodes CASRIHVGFDEQFF.

This chain's CDR3 is CSAGEVGELFF. DNA of the CDR3: TGCAGCGCAGGGGAGGTCGGGGAGCTGTTTTTT. This rearrangement joins TRBV29-1 to TRBJ2-2; D assignment may be TRBD1 or TRBD2 (6 bases each). CDR3 length equals 11 residues. V dropped 7 bases and J dropped 7 bases, with 10 bases sitting between them. The germline V gene has CDR1 SQVTM and CDR2 ANQGSEA.

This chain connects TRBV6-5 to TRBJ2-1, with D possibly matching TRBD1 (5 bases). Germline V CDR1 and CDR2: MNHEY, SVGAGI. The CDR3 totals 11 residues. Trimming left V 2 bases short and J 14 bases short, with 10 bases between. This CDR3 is CASSYEGEKFF. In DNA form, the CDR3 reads TGTGCCAGCAGTTACGAAGGGGAAAAGTTCTTC.

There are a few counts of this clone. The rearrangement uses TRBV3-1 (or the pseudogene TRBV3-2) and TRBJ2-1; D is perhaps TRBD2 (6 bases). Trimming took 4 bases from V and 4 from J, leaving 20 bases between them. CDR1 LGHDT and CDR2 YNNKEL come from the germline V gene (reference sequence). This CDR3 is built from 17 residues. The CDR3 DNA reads TGTGCCAGCAGCCTCGGGACTGCGCGCTCGCTTTACAATGAGCAGTTCTTC. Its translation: CASSLGTARSLYNEQFF.